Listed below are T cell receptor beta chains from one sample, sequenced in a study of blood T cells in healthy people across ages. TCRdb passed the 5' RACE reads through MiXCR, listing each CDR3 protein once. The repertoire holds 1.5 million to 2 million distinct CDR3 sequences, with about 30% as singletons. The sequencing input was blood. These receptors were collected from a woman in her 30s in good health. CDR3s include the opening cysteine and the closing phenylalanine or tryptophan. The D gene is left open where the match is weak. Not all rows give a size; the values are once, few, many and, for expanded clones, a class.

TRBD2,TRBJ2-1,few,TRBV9,TGTGCCAGCAGCGTAGGGATGAGCGGGGGGGCCAATGCGCAGTTCTTC,CASSVGMSGGANAQFF
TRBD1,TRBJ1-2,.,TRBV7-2,TGTGCCAGCAGCTTTGACCCTCGGACAGGGGGGGGTGGCTACACCTTC,CASSFDPRTGGGGYTF
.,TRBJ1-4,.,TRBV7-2,TGTACCAGCAGCTTAGTAGCGACGGCGAATGAAAAACTGTTTTTT,CTSSLVATANEKLFF
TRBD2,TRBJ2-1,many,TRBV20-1,TGCAGTGCTAGAGATGGGGCGGGAGCGCTTGAGCAGTTCTTC,CSARDGAGALEQFF
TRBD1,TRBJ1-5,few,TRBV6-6,TGTGCCAGCAGTTACGTAACAGCCAGGGGGGGGCCCCAGCATTTT,CASSYVTARGGPQHF
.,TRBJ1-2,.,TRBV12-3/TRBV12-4,TGTGCCAGCAGTTCCCGACAGAGTAACTATGGCTACACCTTC,CASSSRQSNYGYTF
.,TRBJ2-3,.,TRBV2,TGTGCCAGCCTTGTTGGAGTTCCGGGACGGGGAAACACAGATACGCAGTATTTT,CASLVGVPGRGNTDTQYF
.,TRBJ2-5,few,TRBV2,TGTGCCAGCAGTGGACCGTTTACCCAGTACTTC,CASSGPFTQYF
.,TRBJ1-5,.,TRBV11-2,TGTGCCAGCAGCTCCCAGGACGGAATCAATCAGCCCCAGCATTTT,CASSSQDGINQPQHF
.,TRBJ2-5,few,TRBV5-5,TGTGCCAGCAGCCCGAGGACAGTCGGGGAGACCCAGTACTTC,CASSPRTVGETQYF
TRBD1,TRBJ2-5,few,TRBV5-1,TGCGCCAGCAGATTTGGGACAGTCCAAGAGACCCAGTACTTC,CASRFGTVQETQYF
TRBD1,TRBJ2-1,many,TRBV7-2,TGTGCCAGCAGCCCCGGGGGAACAGGGGGCCACAATGAGCAGTTCTTC,CASSPGGTGGHNEQFF
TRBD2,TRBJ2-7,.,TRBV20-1,TGCAGTGCTGCCCGGATAGCGGGAGTCTACGAGCAGTACTTC,CSAARIAGVYEQYF
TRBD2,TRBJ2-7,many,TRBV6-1,TGTGCCAGCAGCCAACGAGGGACTAATGACAACGAGCAGTACTTC,CASSQRGTNDNEQYF
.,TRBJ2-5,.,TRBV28,TGTGCCAGCAGTTTTAGGGGAATGGGGACGGAAGAGACCCAGTACTTC,CASSFRGMGTEETQYF
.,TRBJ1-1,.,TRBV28,TGTGCCAGCAAAATCGGGATGAACACTGAAGCTTTCTTT,CASKIGMNTEAFF
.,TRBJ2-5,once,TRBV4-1,TGCGCCAGCAGCCAATACCCTACCTCTAGCGACCAAGAGACCCAGTACTTC,CASSQYPTSSDQETQYF
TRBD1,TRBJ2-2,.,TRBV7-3,TGTGCCAGCAGCATGGGACAGGGCATTAGCACCGGGGAGCTGTTTTTT,CASSMGQGISTGELFF
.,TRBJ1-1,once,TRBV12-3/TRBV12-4,TGTGCCAGCACCAATGAGGGGTCATGGTCTGAAGCTTTCTTT,CASTNEGSWSEAFF
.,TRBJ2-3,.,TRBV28,TGTGCCAGCAGTTTGCGGGGGCGGATCCCAGATACGCAGTATTTT,CASSLRGRIPDTQYF
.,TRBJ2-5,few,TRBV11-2,TGTGCCAGCAGCTCTTGGGCGGGGACGGTAGAGACCCAGTACTTC,CASSSWAGTVETQYF
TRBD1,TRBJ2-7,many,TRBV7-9,TGTGCCAGCAGCTGTTTGGGACAGGGGTGCGAGCAGTACTTC,CASSCLGQGCEQYF
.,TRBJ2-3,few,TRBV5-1,TGCGCCAACAGTCCACCGGCAGGGAGCACAGATACGCAGTATTTT,CANSPPAGSTDTQYF
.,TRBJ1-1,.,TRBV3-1,TGTGCCAGCAGCCCTATGTGGGTGAACACTGAAGCTTTCTTT,CASSPMWVNTEAFF
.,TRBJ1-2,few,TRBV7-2,TGTGCCCGCGGGGATGGGTCAGGGCTCAACTATGGCTACACCTTC,CARGDGSGLNYGYTF
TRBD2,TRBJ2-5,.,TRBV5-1,TGCGCCAGCAGCAGCGCCGGGACTAGCGGTGGGAAGACCCAGTACTTC,CASSSAGTSGGKTQYF
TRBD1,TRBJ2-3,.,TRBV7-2,TGTGCCAGCAGCCCGGACAGGGCTTCAGATACGCAGTATTTT,CASSPDRASDTQYF
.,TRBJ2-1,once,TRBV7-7,TGTACCAGCAGCTTAGGATCTAACCCCCACAATGAGCAGTTCTTC,CTSSLGSNPHNEQFF
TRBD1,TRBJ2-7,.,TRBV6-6,TGTGCCAGCAGTTACTCGCCGGGACAGAACTACGAGCAGTACTTC,CASSYSPGQNYEQYF